This entry lists 22 T cell receptor beta chains sequenced from one sample in a study of beta chain features in type 1 diabetes. Investigators reverse transcribed all isolated RNA, so they sequenced expressed TCRB transcripts. Produced via immunoSEQ multiplex PCR; TCRdb's table is partial and in-frame only. Of 250,000 to 350,000 clones in the sample, about 11% were seen once. Sequenced sample: naive CD4+ T cells from blood. The receptors stem from a woman in her 30s in good health.

This clone has a handful of counts. The genes are TRBV6-1 and TRBJ2-3; no reliable D call. V lost 5 bases, J lost 2 bases, and 8 bases lay in between. The CDR3 is made up of 13 amino acids. The germline V gene encodes CDR1 MNHNS and CDR2 SASEGT. For the CDR3, the DNA is TGTGCCAGCAGTACAGTGATCACAGATACGCAGTATTTT. This translates into CASSTVITDTQYF.

The chain couples TRBV28 to TRBJ2-7; D may be TRBD2 (5 bases). There are 15 residues in the CDR3. Trimming took off 7 bases at V and 0 bases at J, with 16 bases between the two ends. Germline V gene lookup returns CDR1 MDHEN and CDR2 SYDVKM. CDR3: CASTQWTGSSYEQYF. The CDR3 region has the DNA TGTGCCAGCACCCAATGGACGGGGAGCTCCTACGAGCAGTACTTC.

This clone was seen only a few times. The rearrangement uses TRBV4-3 and TRBJ2-2; 7 bases are a match to TRBD2. The CDR3 totals 16 residues. The V gene end was trimmed by 4 bases and the J gene end by 1 base; junction bases not matched to a gene: 6. Germline V gives CDR1 LGHNA, CDR2 YSLEER. The CDR3 reads CASSPPPSGNTGELFF. CDR3 DNA sequence: TGCGCCAGCAGCCCCCCCCCTAGCGGGAACACCGGGGAGCTGTTTTTT.

In this sample, this clone turned up a few times. The chain joins TRBV21-1 to TRBJ1-2. TRBV21-1 is a recognized pseudogene. The CDR3 runs to 14 residues. The CDR3 here is CASSTGGTNYGYTF. The DNA for the CDR3 is TGTGCCAGCAGCACCGGGGGGACTAACTATGGCTACACCTTC.

V gene TRBV15 combines with J gene TRBJ2-2; possible D gene TRBD1, 6 bases. This CDR3 has 20 amino acids. Germline V gene sequence: CDR1 LNHNV, CDR2 YYDKDF (reference sequence). Trimming took 4 bases from V and 1 from J, leaving 25 bases between them. The CDR3 reads CATSMRGSRGKDLNTGELFF. The CDR3 DNA sequence: TGTGCCACCAGCATGAGGGGGTCCCGTGGGAAGGATTTGAACACCGGGGAGCTGTTTTTT.

The chain recombines TRBV5-1 with TRBJ1-5; D may be TRBD1 (5 bases). Germline V gives CDR1 SGHRS, CDR2 YFSETQ. The length of the CDR3 is 16 residues. Trimming took off 2 bases at V and 0 bases at J, with 12 bases between the two ends. The CDR3 spells CASSFDGGGSNQPQHF. The DNA of the CDR3 is TGCGCCAGCAGCTTTGATGGGGGGGGTAGCAATCAGCCCCAGCATTTT. Combining the CDR3 with reference TRBV5-1 and TRBJ1-5 gives the whole variable domain KAGVTQTPRYLIKTRGQQVTLSCSPISGHRSVSWYQQTPGQGLQFLFEYFSETQRNKGNFPGRFSGRQFSNSRSEMNVSTLELGDSALYLCASSFDGGGSNQPQHFGDGTRLSIL.

This clone was detected only a few times. The chain links TRBV6-5 to TRBJ1-1; a weak D match, TRBD1 (5 bases). The germline CDR1 and CDR2 sequences are MNHEY and SVGAGI. This CDR3 has 15 amino acids. With 5 bases removed from V and 1 base from J, the gap between germline ends came to 14 bases. Here the CDR3 reads CASSQPYRGNTEAFF. The DNA of the CDR3 is TGTGCCAGCAGTCAGCCATATAGGGGGAACACTGAAGCTTTCTTT.

The genes are TRBV7-2 and TRBJ2-2; D not resolved. V was shortened by 5 bases and J by 8 bases, with 9 bases between the two germline ends. The CDR3 length is 12 residues. CDR1 is SGHTA, CDR2 FQGNSA, per germline. As DNA, the CDR3 is TGTGCCAGCAGCCAACTCTTGGGGGAGCTGTTTTTT. This sequence encodes CASSQLLGELFF. The full variable domain, completed using reference TRBV7-2 and TRBJ2-2, is GAGVSQSPSNKVTEKGKDVELRCDPISGHTALYWYRQSLGQGLEFLIYFQGNSAPDKSGLPSDRFSAERTGGSVSTLTIQRTQQEDSAVYLCASSQLLGELFFGEGSRLTVL.

The V and J genes are TRBV7-9 and TRBJ1-4, with a weak D call TRBD1 (6 bases). Germline V gene sequence: CDR1 SEHNR, CDR2 FQNEAQ (reference sequence). Trimming left V 3 bases short and J 5 bases short, with 10 bases between. This CDR3 contains 14 residues. In DNA, the CDR3 is TGTGCCAGCAGCTTGGGGGCAGAGAATGAAAAACTGTTTTTT. Protein product: CASSLGAENEKLFF.

The J gene is TRBJ2-1, the V gene TRBV5-5; TRBD2 matches at 12 bases. The germline CDR1 and CDR2 sequences are SGHKS and YYEKEE (reference sequence). The CDR3 consists of 16 residues. Trimming removed 2 bases from V and 8 bases from J; junction bases left unmatched: 8. In nucleotides, the CDR3 is TGTGCCAGCAGCTTACCTAGCGGGAGGGCCGAGGATGAGCAGTTCTTC. Protein sequence: CASSLPSGRAEDEQFF.

V is TRBV15 and J is TRBJ2-3, with 7 bases lining up with TRBD2. V was pared by 0 bases and J by 6 bases, with 3 bases of the junction left unmatched. CDR3 length: 14 amino acids. Per germline, CDR1 LNHNV and CDR2 YYDKDF (reference sequence). This chain's CDR3 is CATSRDRRGDTQYF. The DNA for the CDR3 is TGTGCCACCAGCAGAGATCGGCGGGGGGATACGCAGTATTTT.

In this sample, this clone turned up a few times. V is TRBV21-1 and J is TRBJ2-1; TRBD2 reflects the table's D call only, with no check against the DNA. TRBV21-1 is given as a pseudogene. The CDR3 loop spans 16 amino acids. As DNA, the CDR3 is TGTGCCAGCAGCAAAGAGCCGCTAGCGGACTACAATGAGCAGTTCTTC. It codes for CASSKEPLADYNEQFF.

J is TRBJ2-5 and V is TRBV7-6, with D unresolved. The germline V gene has CDR1 SGHVS and CDR2 FNYEAQ. The ends were cut back, 5 bases at V and 5 bases at J, with 9 bases in the middle. The CDR3 consists of 12 residues. CDR3 residues: CASSINGETQYF. Written as DNA, the CDR3 is TGTGCCAGCAGCATTAACGGGGAGACCCAGTACTTC.

This clone has a handful of counts. The chain uses TRBV7-3 and TRBJ2-3; 13 positions match TRBD2. Unmatched junction bases numbered 6, after V lost 5 bases and J lost 4 bases. CDR3 length: 16 amino acids. Germline CDR1 SGHTA, CDR2 FQGTGA. The CDR3, as DNA: TGTGCCAGCAGCCGCGGACTAGCGGGAGATTCAGATACGCAGTATTTT. Translating it yields CASSRGLAGDSDTQYF.

This clone turned up a few times. The chain combines TRBV19 with TRBJ2-1; 9 nucleotides line up with TRBD1. The CDR3 is 15 residues long. CDR1 and CDR2 (germline): LNHDA, SQIVND (reference sequence). V lost 3 bases, J lost 9 bases, and 9 bases stayed unmatched. The CDR3 reads CASSIKGQGLGEQFF. In DNA form, the CDR3 reads TGTGCCAGTAGTATCAAGGGACAGGGTTTAGGTGAGCAGTTCTTC.

CDR3: CASSQLEAETQYF. The CDR3 DNA reads as TGTGCCAGCTCACAACTTGAGGCAGAGACCCAGTACTTC. The V and J genes are TRBV18 and TRBJ2-5; D unclear. This CDR3 comprises 13 residues. Germline CDR1 and CDR2: KGHSH and LQKENI. Trimming took 4 bases from V and 4 from J, leaving 10 bases between them.

V is TRBV7-3 and J is TRBJ1-1, with D possibly TRBD1 on 6 matching bases. The length of the CDR3 is 15 residues. V gave up 1 base and J gave up 5 bases, with 14 bases separating them. Germline-derived CDR1 and CDR2 are SGHTA and FQGTGA. CDR3: CASSLNSVRGTEAFF. CDR3 in DNA: TGTGCCAGCAGCTTAAACTCGGTCAGGGGAACTGAAGCTTTCTTT. Drawing the rest from reference TRBV7-3 and TRBJ1-1, the complete variable domain is GAGVSQTPSNKVTEKGKYVELRCDPISGHTALYWYRQSLGQGPEFLIYFQGTGAADDSGLPNDRFFAVRPEGSVSTLKIQRTERGDSAVYLCASSLNSVRGTEAFFGQGTRLTVV.

This clone has only a few counts. Here the CDR3 reads CASSQGQAFRDEQYF. CDR3 sequence (DNA): TGCGCCAGCAGCCAAGGGCAGGCTTTCCGAGACGAGCAGTACTTC. The gene calls are TRBV4-3 and TRBJ2-7; D not resolved. This CDR3 is 15 amino acids long. The germline V gene has CDR1 LGHNA and CDR2 YSLEER. Trimming pared 1 base from V and 5 bases from J, leaving 15 bases between.

The rearrangement joins TRBV11-1 to TRBJ2-5, with no clear D. CDR3 length equals 12 residues. Per germline, CDR1 SGHAT and CDR2 FQDESV (reference sequence). The V and J ends lost 3 bases and 5 bases respectively, with 7 bases between them. CDR3 coding DNA: TGTGCCAGCAGCTTTCGCGTGGAGACCCAGTACTTC. As protein: CASSFRVETQYF.

This clone was picked up a small number of times. CDR3 protein: CASSPLGQAYEQYF. The CDR3 region has the DNA TGTGCCAGCAGTCCCCTCGGACAGGCCTACGAGCAGTACTTC. J is TRBJ2-7 and V is TRBV27, with TRBD1 matching over 7 bases. Germline V lookup: CDR1 MNHEY, CDR2 SMNVEV (reference sequence). The CDR3 has 14 amino acids. Trimming removed 5 bases from V and 2 bases from J; junction bases left unmatched: 6.

The chain couples TRBV25-1 to TRBJ2-3; 7 bases are a match to TRBD1. CDR1 and CDR2 from the germline V gene are MGHDK and SYGVNS. The V segment lost 4 bases and the J segment 3 bases; nucleotides outside the gene matches: 4. The CDR3 covers 14 residues. The CDR3: CASSGQGRTDTQYF. The CDR3 DNA reads TGTGCCAGCAGTGGACAGGGTAGGACAGATACGCAGTATTTT.

This sequence joins TRBV4-3 and TRBJ2-1, with 7 bases lining up with TRBD2. Germline values: CDR1 LGHNA, CDR2 YSLEER. The CDR3 length is 16 residues. V lost 2 bases to trimming and J lost 2 bases; unmatched junction nucleotides: 6. The CDR3 region has the DNA TGCGCCAGCAGCCAAAGCAGCGGGGCCACCTACAATGAGCAGTTCTTC. This encodes CASSQSSGATYNEQFF.